This entry describes one T cell receptor (beta chain). Its antigen is unknown. This sample stems from a study of Graves' ophthalmopathy and Graves' hyperthyroidism. Study-wide findings and caveats: Classification of ophthalmopathy versus stable hyperthyroidism by a 13-signature model yielded around 90% sensitivity and approximately 79% specificity.

RNA transcripts provided the template for amplifying TCR beta CDR3 regions. RT-PCR was first run with HTBI primers, then multiplex PCR in a second round. Via MiXCR, TCRdb re-called the multiplex PCR reads, giving one row per CDR3 protein. The top ten clones hold 11% of a sample with roughly 1.1 million distinct CDR3 sequences, 35% to 45% of them seen once. V lost 2 bases to trimming and J lost 4 bases, with 14 bases between them. CDR1 is LGHNA, CDR2 YSLEER, per germline. CDR3 size: 16 residues. Hyperthyroidism patients, aged 18 to 65, were newly diagnosed, under 2 months' duration. Establishment of the diagnosis relied upon clinical symptoms, serum thyroxine, TRAb, thyroid ultrasound and orbital computed tomography.

The V and J genes are TRBV4-3 and TRBJ1-4, with D unclear. This receptor was obtained from an adult man with Graves' hyperthyroidism. The specimen was peripheral blood or thyroid tissue (not recorded which). CDR3 residues: CASSQSPNAGNEKLFF. In nucleotides, the CDR3 is TGCGCCAGCAGCCAAAGCCCCAACGCGGGTAATGAAAAACTGTTTTTT.